Here is one T cell receptor (beta chain) with its context. The Seattle patients joined while their infection was active and were tracked longitudinally afterward. CDR1 and CDR2 (germline): SEHNR, FQNEAQ (reference sequence). V was shortened by 2 bases and J by 4 bases, with 12 bases between the two germline ends. This CDR3 is 15 amino acids long. Per the study methods: Counts of nucleated cells, estimated from reference gene primer amplification, were obtained. The table came from immunoSEQ multiplex PCR; TCRdb's copy has only in-frame clones and leaves some out. D and trimming come from the DNA, and the V and J calls and clone size come from that table. The profile covers 150,000 to 200,000 clones, with roughly 84% appearing a single time and about 7% taken by the ten largest. This specimen belongs to a study of blood T cell repertoires in COVID-19. Study-wide background: From the United States, Italy and Spain came samples of acute and convalescent COVID-19. PBMCs, B-cell-depleted T cells, or T cells provided the cDNA or gDNA that made up the material.

V usage is TRBV7-9 and J usage is TRBJ2-1, with a tentative D call TRBD1 (7 bases). This TCR came from a middle-aged woman with COVID-19, enrolled during active disease. Sequenced sample: peripheral blood. The DNA for the CDR3 is TGTGCCAGCAGCTTAAACAGGGGAGGATACAATGAGCAGTTCTTC. This codes for CASSLNRGGYNEQFF.